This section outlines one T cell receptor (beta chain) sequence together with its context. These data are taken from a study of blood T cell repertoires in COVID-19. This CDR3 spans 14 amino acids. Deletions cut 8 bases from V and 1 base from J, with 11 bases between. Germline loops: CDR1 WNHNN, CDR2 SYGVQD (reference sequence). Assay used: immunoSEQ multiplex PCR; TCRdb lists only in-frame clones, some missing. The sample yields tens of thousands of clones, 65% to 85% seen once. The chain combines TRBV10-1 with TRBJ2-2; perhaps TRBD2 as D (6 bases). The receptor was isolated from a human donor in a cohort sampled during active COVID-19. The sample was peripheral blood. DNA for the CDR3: TGCGCCAGCCGACTAGGACAGAACACCGGGGAGCTGTTTTTT. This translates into CASRLGQNTGELFF.